Below, 22 T cell receptor beta chains from the same sample are listed, as sequenced in a study of shared clonotypes between healthy human individuals. CD45RO-negative CD8 cells positively selected for CCR7 made up the naive population, which excluded terminally differentiated effector memory CD45RA+ cells. The protocol was immunoSEQ multiplex PCR, while the TCRdb copy is restricted to in-frame clones and leaves out a portion. Of around 1.9 million clones in the sample, roughly 91% were seen once. Source material: naive CD8+ T cells from PBMCs. All receptors derive from a man between 18 and 29 years old in good health. Some clones in this sample may be carry-over from other donors' samples.

The chain has TRBV7-9 and TRBJ2-5; D uncertain. Trimming pared 0 bases from V and 4 bases from J, leaving 9 bases between. The length of the CDR3 is 14 residues. Germline CDR1 SEHNR, CDR2 FQNEAQ (reference sequence). The CDR3 nucleotides are TGTGCCAGCAGCTTAGCCGGCTATCTAGAGACCCAGTACTTC. Amino acid sequence: CASSLAGYLETQYF.

V gene TRBV2 combines with J gene TRBJ2-3; 8 nucleotides line up with TRBD2. The CDR3 consists of 15 residues. Germline assignment: CDR1 SNHLY and CDR2 FYNNEI. Trimming cost V 5 bases and J 5 bases; bases outside gene matches: 9. CDR3 DNA: TGTGCCAGCAGTCGTCTAGCGGGTGGTATAGATACGCAGTATTTT. This encodes CASSRLAGGIDTQYF.

The gene calls are TRBV7-9 and TRBJ2-7; 10 nucleotides match TRBD2. Germline V gene lookup returns CDR1 SEHNR and CDR2 FQNEAQ (reference sequence). V gave up 4 bases and J gave up 2 bases; unmatched junction bases: 8. The CDR3 has 16 amino acids. The CDR3, as DNA: TGTGCCAGCAGCTCGTCTAGCGGGAGAGCACCCTACGAGCAGTACTTC. Encoded protein: CASSSSSGRAPYEQYF.

The V gene is TRBV25-1, the J gene TRBJ1-1, with 9 bases fitting TRBD1. V shed 3 bases, J shed 8 bases, and the junction held 4 bases outside the gene matches. Germline lookup yields CDR1 MGHDK and CDR2 SYGVNS. The CDR3 runs to 13 residues. CDR3 loop: CASSDWDRVEAFF. In nucleotides, the CDR3 is TGTGCCAGCAGTGATTGGGACAGGGTAGAAGCTTTCTTT. The full variable domain, rest sourced from reference TRBV25-1 and TRBJ1-1, is EADIYQTPRYLVIGTGKKITLECSQTMGHDKMYWYQQDPGMELHLIHYSYGVNSTEKGDLSSESTVSRIRTEHFPLTLESARPSHTSQYLCASSDWDRVEAFFGQGTRLTVV.

J is TRBJ2-1 and V is TRBV30, with D tentatively TRBD2 (6 bases). Germline CDR1 is GTSNPN and CDR2 is SVGIG (reference sequence). The CDR3 extends over 14 amino acids. With 5 bases removed from V and 1 base from J, the gap between germline ends came to 12 bases. The DNA for the CDR3 is TGTGCCTGGGGAACCGGGAGTTCCTACAATGAGCAGTTCTTC. Translated: CAWGTGSSYNEQFF. The full variable domain, completed using reference TRBV30 and TRBJ2-1, is SQTIHQWPATLVQPVGSPLSLECTVEGTSNPNLYWYRQAAGRGLQLLFYSVGIGQISSEVPQNLSASRPQDRQFILSSKKLLLSDSGFYLCAWGTGSSYNEQFFGPGTRLTVL.

The chain uses TRBV4-3 and TRBJ2-7, with 7 bases matching TRBD1. Trimming at V came to 1 base and at J to 4 bases, leaving 7 bases not matched to a gene. This CDR3 contains 15 residues. The germline V gene encodes CDR1 LGHNA and CDR2 YSLEER. CDR3 DNA sequence: TGCGCCAGCAGCCAAGTACGAGGGGGCAGGTACGAGCAGTACTTC. Protein product: CASSQVRGGRYEQYF.

The rearrangement joins TRBV9 to TRBJ2-6; tentative D call: TRBD2 (7 bases). This CDR3 contains 15 residues. V was cut by 6 bases and J by 5 bases, with 15 bases left in between. CDR1 SGDLS and CDR2 YYNGEE come from the germline V gene. DNA for the CDR3: TGTGCCAGCACCCTAGGGGGGGACAGGGCCAACGTCCTGACTTTC. This gives the protein CASTLGGDRANVLTF.

This clone was seen only once. This could be a read error, since a much larger clone is one nucleotide away. At the DNA level, this CDR3 is encoded by other sequences in the same sample as well. The V call is TRBV13, the J call TRBJ2-1, with D unclear. The germline CDR1 and CDR2 sequences are PRHDT and FYEKMQ (reference sequence). The CDR3 has 12 residues. Deletions cut 3 bases from V and 5 bases from J, with 5 bases between. CDR3 amino acids: CASSFRNNEQFF. CDR3 nucleotide sequence: TGTGCCAGCAGCTTCCGGAACAATGAGCAGTTCTTC. The full variable domain, rest sourced from reference TRBV13 and TRBJ2-1, is AAGVIQSPRHLIKEKRETATLKCYPIPRHDTVYWYQQGPGQDPQFLISFYEKMQSDKGSIPDRFSAQQFSDYHSELNMSSLELGDSALYFCASSFRNNEQFFGPGTRLTVL.

V and J are TRBV2 and TRBJ2-3; D might be TRBD1 or TRBD2, each matching 5 bases. There are 14 residues in the CDR3. The V end was cut by 2 bases, the J end by 5 bases, with 11 bases between. Germline values: CDR1 SNHLY, CDR2 FYNNEI. Written as DNA, the CDR3 is TGTGCCAGCAGTGAAATTTTGGGACGAGATACGCAGTATTTT. It is translated as CASSEILGRDTQYF. Combining the CDR3 with reference TRBV2 and TRBJ2-3 gives the whole variable domain EPEVTQTPSHQVTQMGQEVILRCVPISNHLYFYWYRQILGQKVEFLVSFYNNEISEKSEIFDDQFSVERPDGSNFTLKIRSTKLEDSAMYFCASSEILGRDTQYFGPGTRLTVL.

This chain joins TRBV18 and TRBJ2-7; 13 positions match TRBD2. The CDR3 extends over 15 amino acids. Germline CDR1 is KGHSH and CDR2 is LQKENI. After removal of 3 bases from V and 2 bases from J, the junction contained 1 base not matched to a gene. In DNA, the CDR3 is TGTGCCAGCTCACCCGGACTAGCGGGGGCCTACGAGCAGTACTTC. Amino acids: CASSPGLAGAYEQYF.

This chain links TRBV27 with TRBJ1-2, with D tentatively TRBD1 (5 bases). Between the trimmed V and J ends, which lost 4 bases and 4 bases, there was a span of 13 bases. Germline V gene sequence: CDR1 MNHEY, CDR2 SMNVEV (reference sequence). The CDR3 is 14 residues long. The DNA of the CDR3 is TGTGCCAGCAGTTGGGACGGAGGTGGCTATGGCTACACCTTC. Protein: CASSWDGGGYGYTF.

V is TRBV7-9 and J is TRBJ2-1; D is unclear. Germline V gene sequence: CDR1 SEHNR, CDR2 FQNEAQ (reference sequence). This CDR3 spans 15 amino acids. V dropped 2 bases and J dropped 10 bases, with 18 bases sitting between them. Written as DNA, the CDR3 is TGTGCCAGCAGCTTAAAGGCTCCCTTTATAGAGGAGCAGTTCTTC. Its protein product is CASSLKAPFIEEQFF.

The chain carries TRBV19 and TRBJ2-2; D ambiguous. Trimming pared 5 bases from V and 6 bases from J, leaving 7 bases between. The CDR3 is 12 residues long. CDR1 is LNHDA, CDR2 SQIVND, per germline (reference sequence). As DNA, the CDR3 is TGTGCCAGTAGTCTCGGACCCGGGGAGCTGTTTTTT. This sequence encodes CASSLGPGELFF.

Concerning this clone: No conserved phenylalanine or tryptophan ends this CDR3, so it is likely a read error. It is unclear where the CDR3 begins or ends on the DNA, so no DNA is shown, and the CDR3 is as TCRdb lists it. The rearrangement uses TRBV7-9 and TRBJ2-3; the DNA was not compared with TRBD1, the D call given in the table. Germline CDR1 SEHNR, CDR2 FQNEAQ (reference sequence). The CDR3 is 10 residues long, ends included. The CDR3 is CASSLAEGAL.

V is TRBV7-3 and J is TRBJ2-6; D gene uncertain. This CDR3 spans 14 amino acids. CDR1 is SGHTA, CDR2 FQGTGA, per germline. Trimming shortened V by 1 base and J by 2 bases, and 3 bases separated the two germline ends. CDR3 DNA sequence: TGTGCCAGCAGCTTAATAGCTGGGGCCAACGTCCTGACTTTC. Its protein is CASSLIAGANVLTF.

This chain links TRBV28 with TRBJ1-1; no clear D gene. Germline V CDR1 and CDR2: MDHEN, SYDVKM. V was shortened by 3 bases and J by 0 bases, with 8 bases between the two germline ends. The CDR3 runs 14 residues. CDR3 protein: CASSFDGMNTEAFF. The CDR3 DNA reads as TGTGCCAGCAGTTTTGACGGCATGAACACTGAAGCTTTCTTT.

The chain uses TRBV10-3 and TRBJ2-1, with D perhaps given as TRBD1 or TRBD2 (5 bases each). The germline V gene encodes CDR1 ENHRY and CDR2 SYGVKD. V lost 10 bases and J lost 2, with 12 bases in between. The CDR3 is made up of 13 amino acids. The CDR3 loop is CASRDPPYNEQFF. The CDR3 nucleotides read TGTGCCAGCCGGGACCCCCCCTACAATGAGCAGTTCTTC.

The chain carries TRBV19 and TRBJ2-4; D is perhaps TRBD1 or TRBD2 (6 bases each). Germline V gene sequence: CDR1 LNHDA, CDR2 SQIVND (reference sequence). This CDR3 spans 13 amino acids. The CDR3 DNA is TGTGCGACCTCGATCCGGGGGCGGAACATTCAGTACTTC. Translation gives CATSIRGRNIQYF.

The genes are TRBV7-2 and TRBJ2-7; 7 bases agree with TRBD1. Germline CDR1 is SGHTA and CDR2 is FQGNSA. CDR3 length: 17 residues. V dropped 4 bases and J dropped 2; count of bases not matched to a gene: 14. CDR3 nucleotide sequence: TGTGCCAGCAGCTGGCCACCGGGACAGCCTTTTACCTACGAGCAGTACTTC. Translation gives CASSWPPGQPFTYEQYF.

The CDR3 DNA reads as TGTGCCAGCAAGAAACTAGCGGGAACGGATACGCAGTATTTT. Translation gives CASKKLAGTDTQYF. The chain combines TRBV7-9 with TRBJ2-3, with 10 bases identical to TRBD2. Germline V CDR1 and CDR2: SEHNR, FQNEAQ (reference sequence). With 7 bases clipped from V and 6 bases from J, the junction kept 7 bases outside the gene matches. The CDR3 loop spans 14 amino acids.

This chain uses TRBV28 with TRBJ2-5; possible D gene TRBD1, 5 bases. The V gene lost 0 bases and the J gene lost 4 bases, with 12 bases spanning the gap. CDR1 MDHEN and CDR2 SYDVKM come from the germline V gene. The CDR3 totals 15 residues. The DNA of the CDR3 is TGTGCCAGCAGTTTATGGGGGTTGCAGGGAGAGACCCAGTACTTC. This encodes CASSLWGLQGETQYF.

This chain uses TRBV29-1 with TRBJ2-1, with TRBD2 matching 15 bases. Unmatched junction bases numbered 7, after V lost 6 bases and J lost 7 bases. Germline V CDR1 and CDR2: SQVTM, ANQGSEA. The CDR3 runs 15 residues. The CDR3 reads CSVKTGTSGRNEQFF. CDR3 nucleotide sequence: TGCAGCGTGAAAACTGGGACTAGCGGGAGGAATGAGCAGTTCTTC.